The 14 T cell receptor beta chains given below trace back to one sample, sequenced in a study of blood T cell repertoires in COVID-19. Clones were sequenced by immunoSEQ multiplex PCR, and TCRdb holds only the in-frame ones, with some missing. The sample has a few hundred thousand clones, about 86% seen once. Sequenced input: PBMCs or T cells enriched from blood (not recorded which). The source is a woman aged 30 to 39 who had been exposed to COVID-19.

This rearrangement joins TRBV24-1 to TRBJ2-7, with 7 bases aligning to TRBD2. This CDR3 has 14 residues. With V trimmed by 7 bases and J by 0 bases, 5 bases remained unmatched. Germline lookup yields CDR1 KGHDR and CDR2 SFDVKD. CDR3 coding DNA: TGTGCCACCAGCCCCCGGGAGGTCTCCTACGAGCAGTACTTC. Its protein is CATSPREVSYEQYF.

J is TRBJ1-5 and V is TRBV3-1 (or the pseudogene TRBV3-2); D ambiguous. The germline V gene encodes CDR1 LGHDT and CDR2 YNNKEL (reference sequence). The CDR3 runs to 15 residues. V lost 3 bases, J lost 2 bases, and 11 bases lay in between. CDR3 in DNA: TGTGCCAGCAGCCAGGGTAACGGGGGCAATCAGCCCCAGCATTTT. Its protein is CASSQGNGGNQPQHF.

This chain links TRBV7-8 with TRBJ1-5; 7 bases map to TRBD1. The V segment lost 7 bases and the J segment 2 bases; nucleotides outside the gene matches: 8. CDR3 length equals 15 residues. Germline CDR1 reads SGHVS; CDR2 reads FQNEAQ. This chain's CDR3 is CASTQDRLGNQPQHF. DNA of the CDR3: TGTGCCAGCACCCAGGACAGGCTGGGCAATCAGCCCCAGCATTTT. Variable domain in full (rest from reference TRBV7-8 and TRBJ1-5): GAGVSQSPRYKVAKRGQDVALRCDPISGHVSLFWYQQALGQGPEFLTYFQNEAQLDKSGLPSDRFFAERPEGSVSTLKIQRTQQEDSAVYLCASTQDRLGNQPQHFGDGTRLSIL.

A single count supports this clone. The chain combines TRBV28 with TRBJ1-2, with D perhaps matching TRBD1 (5 bases). Germline loops: CDR1 MDHEN, CDR2 SYDVKM. Trimming stripped 2 bases from V and 0 bases from J, with 13 bases between. The CDR3 runs to 16 residues. The CDR3 bases are TGTGCCAGCAGTTTAGTCAGGGCGGCTCCTAACTATGGCTACACCTTC. Its protein product is CASSLVRAAPNYGYTF.

The gene calls are TRBV27 and TRBJ2-3; the match to TRBD1 covers 8 bases. This CDR3 has 18 residues. Germline loops: CDR1 MNHEY, CDR2 SMNVEV (reference sequence). V lost 5 bases to trimming and J lost 4 bases; unmatched junction nucleotides: 17. DNA of the CDR3: TGTGCCAGCAGTGCAAGGACAGGGCGGAGTTCCACACCAGATACGCAGTATTTT. This gives the protein CASSARTGRSSTPDTQYF.

The chain uses TRBV3-1 (or the pseudogene TRBV3-2) and TRBJ2-7; the D gene is possibly TRBD2 (7 bases). CDR1 and CDR2 (germline): LGHDT, YNNKEL (reference sequence). V lost 0 bases, J lost 6 bases, and 15 bases lay in between. The CDR3 spans 15 residues. CDR3 sequence reads: CASSQEGGGAGEQYF. In DNA, the CDR3 is TGTGCCAGCAGCCAAGAAGGGGGGGGCGCGGGCGAGCAGTACTTC.

The chain combines TRBV11-3 with TRBJ2-1, with TRBD2 as a possible D gene (7 bases). The V end was cut by 3 bases, the J end by 1 base, with 13 bases between. The germline gives CDR1 SGHNT, CDR2 YENEEA. This CDR3 has 16 residues. The CDR3 DNA follows: TGTGCCAGCAGCTTGGGGGGGCTTGGGTCCTACAATGAGCAGTTCTTC. It encodes CASSLGGLGSYNEQFF.

The CDR3 region has the DNA TGTGCCAGCAGTTTAGGGCAGGGCTACGAGCAGTACTTC. Its translation is CASSLGQGYEQYF. The rearrangement joins TRBV12-3 or TRBV12-4 to TRBJ2-7, with D possibly matching TRBD1 (5 bases). The CDR3 extends over 13 amino acids. Deletions cut 1 base from V and 3 bases from J, with 7 bases between.

The chain uses TRBV5-1 and TRBJ2-1; 10 bases fit TRBD2. Germline CDR1 is SGHRS and CDR2 is YFSETQ. The CDR3 is 17 residues long. J gave up 0 bases and V 4 bases, and 7 bases lay outside the gene matches. The CDR3: CASSVTSGDSSYNEQFF. CDR3 DNA sequence: TGCGCCAGCAGCGTAACTAGCGGGGACAGCTCCTACAATGAGCAGTTCTTC.

The CDR3 reads CASSPTAGDTEAFF. In DNA form, the CDR3 reads TGTGCCAGCTCTCCAACCGCGGGGGACACTGAAGCTTTCTTT. The chain joins TRBV18 to TRBJ1-1, with a possible D match to TRBD1 (5 bases). The ends were cut back, 6 bases at V and 3 bases at J, with 14 bases in the middle. Per germline, CDR1 KGHSH and CDR2 LQKENI. The CDR3 is 14 amino acids.

The V call is TRBV29-1, the J call TRBJ1-1; D possibly corresponds to TRBD1 (5 bases). In germline, CDR1 is SQVTM, CDR2 ANQGSEA. V lost 4 bases, J lost 1 base, and 10 bases lay in between. This CDR3 spans 13 amino acids. For the CDR3, the DNA is TGCAGCGTTGGGGGCAGGACGAACACTGAAGCTTTCTTT. Translation: CSVGGRTNTEAFF.

This chain uses TRBV5-5 with TRBJ1-1; D ambiguous. The germline gives CDR1 SGHKS, CDR2 YYEKEE (reference sequence). The V end was cut by 4 bases, the J end by 0 bases, with 13 bases between. The CDR3 is made up of 15 amino acids. The CDR3 nucleotides are TGTGCCAGCAGCCCATCGGGGTTGGTGAACACTGAAGCTTTCTTT. This codes for CASSPSGLVNTEAFF.

This chain uses TRBV5-4 with TRBJ1-6; 7 nucleotides agree with TRBD1. The CDR3 runs 16 residues. Germline CDR1 is SGHNT and CDR2 is YYREEE (reference sequence). V shed 3 bases, J shed 4 bases, and the junction held 7 bases outside the gene matches. CDR3 nucleotide sequence: TGTGCCAGCAGCTCGGGAAGGGGGCCGTATAATTCACCCCTCCACTTT. It codes for CASSSGRGPYNSPLHF.

The rearrangement joins TRBV5-6 to TRBJ1-5; TRBD1 aligns across 8 bases. V trimming: 0 bases; J trimming: 6 bases; junction bases outside the gene matches: 5. CDR1 and CDR2 (germline): SGHDT, YYEEEE. This CDR3 has 15 residues. The CDR3 DNA is TGTGCCAGCAGCTTGGCAGGGGGCGGGGGTCAGCCCCAGCATTTT. This gives the protein CASSLAGGGGQPQHF.